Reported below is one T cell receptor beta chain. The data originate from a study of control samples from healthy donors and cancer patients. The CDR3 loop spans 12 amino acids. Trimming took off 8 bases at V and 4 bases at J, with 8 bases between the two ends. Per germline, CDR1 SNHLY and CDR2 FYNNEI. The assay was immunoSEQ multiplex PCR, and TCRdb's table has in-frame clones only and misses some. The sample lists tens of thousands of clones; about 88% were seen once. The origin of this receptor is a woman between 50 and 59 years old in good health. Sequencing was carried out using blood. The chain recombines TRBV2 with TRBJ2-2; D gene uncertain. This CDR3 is CASSTFTGELFF. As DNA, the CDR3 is TGTGCCAGCTCGACTTTCACCGGGGAGCTGTTTTTT.